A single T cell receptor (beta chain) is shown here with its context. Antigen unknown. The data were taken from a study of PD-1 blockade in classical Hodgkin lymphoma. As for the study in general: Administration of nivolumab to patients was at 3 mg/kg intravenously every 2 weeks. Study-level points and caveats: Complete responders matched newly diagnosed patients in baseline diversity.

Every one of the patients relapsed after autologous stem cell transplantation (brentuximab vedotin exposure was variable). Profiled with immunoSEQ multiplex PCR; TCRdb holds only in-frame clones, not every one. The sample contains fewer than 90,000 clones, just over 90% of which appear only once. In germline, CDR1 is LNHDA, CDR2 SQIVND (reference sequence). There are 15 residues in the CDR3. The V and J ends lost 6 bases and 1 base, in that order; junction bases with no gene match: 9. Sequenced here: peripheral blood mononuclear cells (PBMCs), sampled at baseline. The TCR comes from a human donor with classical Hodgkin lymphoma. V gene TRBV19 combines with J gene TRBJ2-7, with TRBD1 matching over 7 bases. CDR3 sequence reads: CASRRSRDSSYEQYF. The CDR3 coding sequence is TGTGCCAGTAGGCGATCCCGGGACAGTTCCTACGAGCAGTACTTC.